The rows below give T cell receptor beta chains drawn from one sample of a study of patients and donors after allogeneic stem cell transplantation. TCRdb independently ran MiXCR on the RT-PCR reads; one entry per CDR3 protein. The top ten hold 9.5% to 13% of the sample, which has roughly 200,000 distinct CDR3 sequences, around two fifths seen once. Sequencing used blood, either unsorted or a sorted T cell fraction (not recorded which). The receptors shown here come from a human donor who was either an allogeneic HSCT recipient or a stem cell or donor lymphocyte infusion donor (not recorded which). It is not recorded whose cells these are; they may come from a transplant donor. Both conserved end residues are trimmed from each CDR3. Fields, in order: clone size, V gene, CDR3 protein. The size of a clone is reported for some rows only, either as once, few or many, or as a class for expanded clones.

>.|TRBV5-4
ASSLGPLYEQY
>.|TRBV5-1
ASGLIGERGSYEQY
>.|TRBV18
ASSPTGTGGYGYT
>few|TRBV29-1
SVRDPGAKNIQY
>.|TRBV24-1
ATSDLGVPSTDTQY
>.|TRBV20-1
SARDSRYGYT
>few|TRBV5-1
ASSTGQGTQPQH
>.|TRBV7-9
ASSHYRDGSPLH
>few|TRBV2
ASKEQGSEPQH
>.|TRBV4-2
ASSQPGDTYEQY
>.|TRBV9
ASSQATGINGYT
>once|TRBV7-2
ASSFNEGFRNTIY
>.|TRBV14
ASSPWQLNTEAF
>.|TRBV30
AWSGQGFAYGYT
>.|TRBV15
ATSQDRSSNQPQH
>few|TRBV12-3/TRBV12-4
ASSPRQGAEAF
>few|TRBV20-1
SARDITGLRPQH
>.|TRBV2
ASSGEVHSYEQY
>.|TRBV6-6
ASSYSGDGNTIY
>.|TRBV29-1
SVEAAGRGDTEAF
>few|TRBV27
ASSPRRNEKLF
>.|TRBV5-1
ASSLTTGELF
>few|TRBV28
ASSPRGLSSEAF
>few|TRBV7-2
ASSLWGLSNQPQH
>.|TRBV28
ASSSIGGHVIPVNYGYT
>.|TRBV3-1
ASSQVGRTPLYEQY
>.|TRBV7-8
ASSLGTGVGLTEAF
>few|TRBV20-1
SAGRTATEAF
>.|TRBV10-3
AIRTGVGEVQRYEQY
>.|TRBV20-1
SASSPIYYGYT
>few|TRBV20-1
SATSGGQGLSDTQY
>.|TRBV28
ASSGLAGGPETDTQY
>.|TRBV20-1
SAPLLGPDTQY
>.|TRBV9
ASSATGTGETQY
>.|TRBV5-1
ASSLTRDPGGQY
>.|TRBV5-6
ASSAITSTGEQF
>.|TRBV9
ASSLGSGSSYNSPLH